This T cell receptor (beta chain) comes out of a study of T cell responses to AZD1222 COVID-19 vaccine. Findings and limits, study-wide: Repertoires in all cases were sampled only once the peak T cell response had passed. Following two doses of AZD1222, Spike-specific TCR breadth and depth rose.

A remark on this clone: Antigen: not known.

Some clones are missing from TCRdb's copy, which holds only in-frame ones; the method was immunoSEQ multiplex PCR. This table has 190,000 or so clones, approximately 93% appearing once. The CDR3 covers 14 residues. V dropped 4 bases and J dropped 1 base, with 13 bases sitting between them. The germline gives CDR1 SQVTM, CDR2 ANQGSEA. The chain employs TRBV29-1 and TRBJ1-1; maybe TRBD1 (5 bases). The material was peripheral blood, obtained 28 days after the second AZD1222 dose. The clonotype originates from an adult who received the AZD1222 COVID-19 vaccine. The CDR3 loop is CSVAGRDGNTEAFF. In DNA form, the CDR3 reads TGCAGCGTTGCAGGAAGGGACGGGAACACTGAAGCTTTCTTT. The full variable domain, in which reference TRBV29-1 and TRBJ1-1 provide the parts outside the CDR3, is SAVISQKPSRDICQRGTSLTIQCQVDSQVTMMFWYRQQPGQSLTLIATANQGSEATYESGFVIDKFPISRPNLTFSTLTVSNMSPEDSSIYLCSVAGRDGNTEAFFGQGTRLTVV.